This TCR beta chain is from a study of T cells after yellow fever vaccination. Of note for this clonotype: The antigen remains unidentified.

Study-wide findings and caveats: It was the secondary response that reached its peak faster, day 5 versus 15, but it was weaker. Reappearance after the booster was observed for most primary-vaccination clones (96% CD4, about 86% CD8).

The CDR3 consists of 15 residues. Germline loops: CDR1 SGHRS, CDR2 YFSETQ. Trimming cost V 4 bases and J 5 bases; bases outside gene matches: 10. TCRdb fed the 5' RACE reads into MiXCR, producing one record per CDR3 protein. The table has some 350,000 distinct CDR3 sequences, 11% seen once. The chain couples TRBV5-1 to TRBJ2-5, with 8 bases lining up with TRBD1. Material: PBMCs, obtained on the day of the first yellow fever vaccination. This receptor was taken from a man aged 18 to 29 who received the YFV17D yellow fever vaccine. The CDR3 loop reads CASSLETGVRETQYF. CDR3 sequence (DNA): TGCGCCAGCAGCCTCGAGACAGGGGTGAGGGAGACCCAGTACTTC.